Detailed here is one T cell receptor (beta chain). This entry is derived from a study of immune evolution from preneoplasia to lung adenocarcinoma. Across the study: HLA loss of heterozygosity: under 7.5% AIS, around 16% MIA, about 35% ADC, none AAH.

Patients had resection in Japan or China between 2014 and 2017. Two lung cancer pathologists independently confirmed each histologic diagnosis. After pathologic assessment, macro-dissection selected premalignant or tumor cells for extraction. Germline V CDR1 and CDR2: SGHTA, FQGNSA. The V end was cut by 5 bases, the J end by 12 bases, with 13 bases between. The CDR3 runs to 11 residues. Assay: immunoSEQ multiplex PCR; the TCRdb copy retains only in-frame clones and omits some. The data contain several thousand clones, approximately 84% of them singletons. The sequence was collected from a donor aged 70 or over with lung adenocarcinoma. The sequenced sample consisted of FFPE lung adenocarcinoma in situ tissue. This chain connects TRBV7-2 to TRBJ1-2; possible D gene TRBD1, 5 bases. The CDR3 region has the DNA TGTGCCAGCAGCCAAACCAGGGAGCACACCTTC. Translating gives CASSQTREHTF.